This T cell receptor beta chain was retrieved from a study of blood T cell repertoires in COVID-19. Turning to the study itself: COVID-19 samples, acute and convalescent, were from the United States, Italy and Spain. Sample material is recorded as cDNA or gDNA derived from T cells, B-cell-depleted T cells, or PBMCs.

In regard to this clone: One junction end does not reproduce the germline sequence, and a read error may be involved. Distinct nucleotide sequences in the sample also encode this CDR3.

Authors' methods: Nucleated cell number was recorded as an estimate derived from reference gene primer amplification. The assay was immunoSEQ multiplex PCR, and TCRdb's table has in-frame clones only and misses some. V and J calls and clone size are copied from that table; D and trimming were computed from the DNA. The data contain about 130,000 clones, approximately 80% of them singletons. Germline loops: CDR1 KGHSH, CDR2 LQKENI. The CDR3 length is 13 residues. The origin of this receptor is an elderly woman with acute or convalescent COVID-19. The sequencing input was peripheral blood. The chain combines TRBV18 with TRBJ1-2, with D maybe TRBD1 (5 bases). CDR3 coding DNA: TGTGCCAGCTCGCCACGGACACTTCATGGCTACACCTTC. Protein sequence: CASSPRTLHGYTF.